Detailed here is one T cell receptor (beta chain). The table came from immunoSEQ multiplex PCR; TCRdb's copy has only in-frame clones and leaves some out. Of tens of thousands of clones in the sample, approximately 91% were seen once. The CDR3 is 14 residues long. Germline values: CDR1 SGHAT, CDR2 FQNNGV. With 5 bases removed from V and 2 bases from J, the gap between germline ends came to 13 bases. These data come from a study of OX40 agonist ivuxolimab in advanced cancers. This TCR was sampled from an adult with an advanced solid tumor such as melanoma, head and neck, liver or kidney cancer. Sequenced material: CD4+ or CD8+ T cells sorted from blood, taken in a trial of the OX40 agonist ivuxolimab. The chain employs TRBV11-2 and TRBJ2-7; D may be TRBD2 (5 bases). CDR3 in DNA: TGTGCCAGCAGCGTTACCGGGATTGCCTACGAGCAGTACTTC. Protein product: CASSVTGIAYEQYF.